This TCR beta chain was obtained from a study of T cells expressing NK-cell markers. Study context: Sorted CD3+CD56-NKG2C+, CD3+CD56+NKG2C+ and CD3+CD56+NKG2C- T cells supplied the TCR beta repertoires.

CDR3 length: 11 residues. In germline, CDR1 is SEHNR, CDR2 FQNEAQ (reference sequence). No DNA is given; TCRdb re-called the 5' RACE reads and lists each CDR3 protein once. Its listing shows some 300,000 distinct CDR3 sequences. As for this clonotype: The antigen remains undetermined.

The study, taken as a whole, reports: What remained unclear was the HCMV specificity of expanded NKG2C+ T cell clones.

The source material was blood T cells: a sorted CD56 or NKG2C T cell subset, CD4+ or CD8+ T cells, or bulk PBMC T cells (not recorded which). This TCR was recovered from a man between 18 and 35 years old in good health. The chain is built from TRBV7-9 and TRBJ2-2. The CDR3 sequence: CASFADGELFF.